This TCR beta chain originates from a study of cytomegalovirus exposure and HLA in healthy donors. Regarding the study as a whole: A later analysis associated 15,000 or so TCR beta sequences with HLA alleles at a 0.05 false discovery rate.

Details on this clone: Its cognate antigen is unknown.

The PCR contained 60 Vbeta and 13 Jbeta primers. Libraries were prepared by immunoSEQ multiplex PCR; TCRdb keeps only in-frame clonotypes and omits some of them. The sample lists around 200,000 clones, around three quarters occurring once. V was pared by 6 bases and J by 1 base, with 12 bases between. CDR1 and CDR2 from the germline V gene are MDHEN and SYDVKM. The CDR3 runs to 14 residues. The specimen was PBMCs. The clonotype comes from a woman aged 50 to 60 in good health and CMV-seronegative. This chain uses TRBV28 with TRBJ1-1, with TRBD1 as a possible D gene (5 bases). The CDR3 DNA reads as TGTGCCAGCAGAACACCCAGGGAGAACACTGAAGCTTTCTTT. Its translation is CASRTPRENTEAFF.